Shown below are 2 T cell receptor beta chains from a single sample sequenced in a study of human thymus T cells. TCRdb's copy holds only in-frame clones and misses some; the assay was immunoSEQ multiplex PCR. The repertoire includes about 130,000 clones, 90% to 95% of them detected once, and less than 0.03% sits in the top ten. Resections that were taken during corrective heart surgery supplied the thymus tissue. The sample taken for sequencing was thymus tissue. These receptors were taken from a boy in the first two years of life with a congenital heart defect but otherwise immunologically healthy.

Remarks on this clone: At one end, the junction sequence differs from germline, possibly due to a read error. The chain has TRBV11-3 and TRBJ2-1, with D unclear. The CDR3 consists of 12 residues. CDR1 is SGHNT and CDR2 is YENEEA in the germline V gene. CDR3 region: CAGSPLNNEQFF. Here the CDR3 DNA reads TGTGCCGGCAGCCCCCTAAACAATGAGCAGTTCTTC.

CDR3 bases: TGTGCCAGCAGTTTAGAGACTAGTTTGATAGATGAGCAGTTCTTC. Protein product: CASSLETSLIDEQFF. The chain couples TRBV28 to TRBJ2-1, with D tentatively TRBD2 (6 bases). V was pared by 2 bases and J by 8 bases, with 16 bases between. This CDR3 region has 15 residues. Germline CDR1 reads MDHEN; CDR2 reads SYDVKM.